The 31 T cell receptor beta chains reported below all come from one sample, sequenced in a study of vaccination and CD4 T cells after COVID-19. The antigens for these receptors are not known. Treatment indicated: roughly 10-day PBMC culture with coronavirus spike peptide pools or control peptides (ViraFEST assay). Sequenced with the Oncomine TCR Beta short-read assay was DNA taken from cultured CD4+ T cells. TCRdb re-derived calls from the PCR reads in MiXCR, one entry per CDR3 protein. The data contain some 21,000 distinct CDR3 sequences, 42% of them seen just once; the ten biggest clones take up roughly a quarter. Here the sequenced sample was CD4+ T cells from blood, cultured in vitro, taken before SARS-CoV-2 vaccination. The receptors come from a human donor who received a COVID-19 vaccine.

In this sample, this clonotype turned up a few times. The chain links TRBV6-1 to TRBJ2-3, with 7 bases aligning to TRBD2. Trimming removed 1 base from V and 8 bases from J; junction bases left unmatched: 3. CDR1 MNHNS and CDR2 SASEGT come from the germline V gene. This CDR3 contains 13 residues. CDR3 loop: CASSEGGGFTQYF. CDR3 bases: TGTGCCAGCAGTGAAGGCGGGGGATTTACGCAGTATTTT.

V usage is TRBV27 and J usage is TRBJ2-7, with 7 bases matching TRBD1. The CDR3 is 14 residues long. V shed 6 bases, J shed 5 bases, and the junction held 10 bases outside the gene matches. CDR1 MNHEY and CDR2 SMNVEV come from the germline V gene (reference sequence). This CDR3 is CASRLGSGGNEQYF. The CDR3 DNA follows: TGTGCCAGCAGGCTTGGGTCAGGGGGAAACGAGCAGTACTTC.

The chain links TRBV6-1 to TRBJ1-6; D is possibly TRBD1 (5 bases). CDR1 is MNHNS and CDR2 is SASEGT in the germline V gene. The CDR3 sequence is 12 residues long. Trimming pared 11 bases from V and 4 bases from J, leaving 9 bases between. The CDR3 region has the DNA TGTGCCGGAAGGGGTTATAATTCACCCCTCCACTTT. This translates into CAGRGYNSPLHF.

In its sample, this clonotype was seen a few times. V gene TRBV2 combines with J gene TRBJ2-3; 7 nucleotides align to TRBD2. The CDR3 runs to 20 residues. The V segment lost 6 bases and the J segment 1 base; nucleotides outside the gene matches: 22. Per germline, CDR1 SNHLY and CDR2 FYNNEI. CDR3: CASSNLLRSGARLGTDTQYF. CDR3 coding DNA: TGTGCCAGCAGCAACTTGCTTAGGAGCGGGGCCCGACTGGGCACAGATACGCAGTATTTT. Drawing the rest from reference TRBV2 and TRBJ2-3, the complete variable domain is EPEVTQTPSHQVTQMGQEVILRCVPISNHLYFYWYRQILGQKVEFLVSFYNNEISEKSEIFDDQFSVERPDGSNFTLKIRSTKLEDSAMYFCASSNLLRSGARLGTDTQYFGPGTRLTVL.

The chain joins TRBV7-6 to TRBJ2-7; 7 nucleotides align to TRBD1. Germline loops: CDR1 SGHVS, CDR2 FNYEAQ. The CDR3 length is 13 residues. Trimming at V came to 4 bases and at J to 6 bases, leaving 6 bases not matched to a gene. The CDR3 region has the DNA TGTGCCAGCAGCTCTTATGACAGGGCCGAGCAGTACTTC. Its protein product is CASSSYDRAEQYF.

The chain has TRBV2 and TRBJ1-1; tentatively, D is TRBD1 (6 bases). The CDR3 runs 14 residues. Trimming took 7 bases from V and 0 from J, leaving 12 bases between them. Germline loops: CDR1 SNHLY, CDR2 FYNNEI. The CDR3 nucleotides are TGTGCCAGCAATAAGGACAGAGTGAACACTGAAGCTTTCTTT. This translates into CASNKDRVNTEAFF. The variable domain in full, completed from reference TRBV2 and TRBJ1-1, reads EPEVTQTPSHQVTQMGQEVILRCVPISNHLYFYWYRQILGQKVEFLVSFYNNEISEKSEIFDDQFSVERPDGSNFTLKIRSTKLEDSAMYFCASNKDRVNTEAFFGQGTRLTVV.

This chain uses TRBV2 with TRBJ2-3; D perhaps matches TRBD1 (5 bases). CDR1 is SNHLY, CDR2 FYNNEI, per germline. The CDR3 has 15 amino acids. V lost 2 bases, J lost 5 bases, and 14 bases lay in between. The CDR3 nucleotides are TGTGCCAGCAGTGAACAGGGCTCAATGGGAGATACGCAGTATTTT. Residues: CASSEQGSMGDTQYF.

The V gene is TRBV15, the J gene TRBJ1-6; D is unresolved. Per the germline V gene, CDR1 is LNHNV and CDR2 is YYDKDF (reference sequence). The CDR3 is 15 amino acids. Trimming pared 0 bases from V and 7 bases from J, leaving 10 bases between. The CDR3 DNA follows: TGTGCCACCAGCAGAGATACTGGAGAGAATTCACCCCTCCACTTT. This codes for CATSRDTGENSPLHF.

This clonotype was observed once. Its ends do not fully match the called genes, so a read error is possible. This rearrangement joins TRBV2 to TRBJ2-1, with D perhaps TRBD1 (7 bases). Germline assignment: CDR1 SNHLY and CDR2 FYNNEI. CDR3 length: 15 residues. The CDR3, as DNA: TGTGTCAGCAGTGGGGCCAGGGGGAGGTACAATGAGCAGTTCTTC. Amino acids: CVSSGARGRYNEQFF.

The CDR3 nucleotides read TGTGCCAGCAGTCCCCGACAGGGGGACAACTATGGCTACACCTTC. Translated, it gives CASSPRQGDNYGYTF. The chain links TRBV12-3 or TRBV12-4 to TRBJ1-2; 9 nucleotides match TRBD1. Unmatched junction bases numbered 6, after V lost 5 bases and J lost 2 bases. This CDR3 has 15 amino acids.

In its sample, this clonotype is medium-sized. The J gene is TRBJ2-1, the V gene TRBV24-1; TRBD2 agrees at 9 bases. Germline assignment: CDR1 KGHDR and CDR2 SFDVKD. The CDR3 length is 16 residues. Unmatched junction bases numbered 12, after V lost 4 bases and J lost 9 bases. The CDR3 region has the DNA TGTGCCACCAGTGACCCCGGGACTAGCACGTCCGGTGAGCAGTTCTTC. This gives the protein CATSDPGTSTSGEQFF.

This clonotype has a single count. The chain employs TRBV6-5 and TRBJ1-4; TRBD1 matches at 9 bases. Per the germline V gene, CDR1 is MNHEY and CDR2 is SVGAGI. Germline trimming cut 4 bases from V and 0 bases from J; bases unmatched to any gene: 3. CDR3 length equals 16 residues. The CDR3 loop is CASSWTGDATNEKLFF. The CDR3 DNA sequence: TGTGCCAGCAGTTGGACAGGGGACGCAACTAATGAAAAACTGTTTTTT.

This clonotype came up a few times. This chain joins TRBV5-1 and TRBJ1-1; TRBD1 agrees at 8 bases. The CDR3 extends over 15 amino acids. Germline loops: CDR1 SGHRS, CDR2 YFSETQ. Germline trimming cut 4 bases from V and 3 bases from J; bases unmatched to any gene: 8. The CDR3 DNA is TGCGCCAGCAGCCTATGGACAGGGAGGCACACTGAAGCTTTCTTT. This codes for CASSLWTGRHTEAFF.

This clonotype was detected only a few times. The chain has TRBV30 and TRBJ2-3; 14 nucleotides agree with TRBD2. Germline V lookup: CDR1 GTSNPN, CDR2 SVGIG (reference sequence). V lost 3 bases and J lost 2; bases outside the gene matches: 19. The CDR3 loop spans 21 amino acids. The CDR3 protein is CAWSNRLAGGPFGENTDTQYF. The CDR3 DNA sequence: TGTGCCTGGAGCAATAGACTAGCGGGGGGGCCTTTTGGAGAAAACACAGATACGCAGTATTTT.

The V call is TRBV2, the J call TRBJ1-5; 9 bases fit TRBD1. CDR1 and CDR2 from the germline V gene are SNHLY and FYNNEI. V shed 9 bases, J shed 3 bases, and the junction held 9 bases outside the gene matches. CDR3 size: 15 residues. The CDR3 protein is CASRQGGTLNQPQHF. CDR3 sequence (DNA): TGTGCCAGTCGACAGGGGGGCACCCTCAATCAGCCCCAGCATTTT.

This clonotype was detected only once. This chain joins TRBV29-1 and TRBJ1-1, with D perhaps matching TRBD1 (6 bases). Germline V gives CDR1 SQVTM, CDR2 ANQGSEA. The CDR3 sequence is 14 residues long. Trimming took off 5 bases at V and 0 bases at J, with 13 bases between the two ends. The CDR3 loop reads CSVLGGVVNTEAFF. CDR3 nucleotide sequence: TGCAGCGTTTTGGGGGGCGTAGTGAACACTGAAGCTTTCTTT.

This clonotype has just a few counts. This chain joins TRBV2 and TRBJ2-3, with a tentative D call TRBD1 (6 bases). From germline, CDR1 is SNHLY and CDR2 FYNNEI. This CDR3 has 14 residues. The V end was cut by 2 bases, the J end by 9 bases, with 15 bases between. CDR3 protein: CASSELQGSMTQYF. As DNA, the CDR3 is TGTGCCAGCAGTGAATTGCAGGGGTCAATGACGCAGTATTTT.

The V gene is TRBV21-1, the J gene TRBJ1-1; the listed D gene, TRBD1, was not tested against the DNA. TRBV21-1 is flagged as a pseudogene. The CDR3 sequence is 18 residues long. CDR3 amino acids: CASSNDFGTDRMNTEAFF. CDR3 coding DNA: TGTGCCAGCAGCAACGACTTTGGGACCGACCGTATGAACACTGAAGCTTTCTTT.

The chain joins TRBV24-1 to TRBJ1-2, with D possibly matching TRBD1 (6 bases). The CDR3 sequence is 14 residues long. CDR1 and CDR2 (germline): KGHDR, SFDVKD. V lost 3 bases, J lost 4 bases, and 11 bases lay in between. CDR3 DNA sequence: TGTGCCACCAGTGATCCACAGGGCAGCTATGGCTACACCTTC. Translation: CATSDPQGSYGYTF.

V and J are TRBV25-1 and TRBJ2-7, with D possibly TRBD2 on 5 matching bases. The V end was cut by 6 bases, the J end by 0 bases, with 6 bases between. Germline values: CDR1 MGHDK, CDR2 SYGVNS. The CDR3 loop spans 12 amino acids. This CDR3 is CASRRDSYEQYF. In nucleotides, the CDR3 is TGTGCCAGCAGACGGGACTCCTACGAGCAGTACTTC.

The chain is built from TRBV5-1 and TRBJ1-1, with 8 nucleotides matching TRBD1. Per germline, CDR1 SGHRS and CDR2 YFSETQ. V gave up 0 bases and J gave up 4 bases; unmatched junction bases: 2. The CDR3 consists of 14 residues. CDR3 in amino acids: CASSLGDRSTEAFF. The CDR3, as DNA: TGCGCCAGCAGCTTGGGGGACAGGAGCACTGAAGCTTTCTTT. Using reference TRBV5-1 and TRBJ1-1 for the parts outside the CDR3, the full variable domain is KAGVTQTPRYLIKTRGQQVTLSCSPISGHRSVSWYQQTPGQGLQFLFEYFSETQRNKGNFPGRFSGRQFSNSRSEMNVSTLELGDSALYLCASSLGDRSTEAFFGQGTRLTVV.

The V call is TRBV19, the J call TRBJ1-5; no clear D. Germline lookup yields CDR1 LNHDA and CDR2 SQIVND (reference sequence). Trimming shortened V by 3 bases and J by 5 bases, and 8 bases separated the two germline ends. The CDR3 totals 13 residues. CDR3: CASSITSDQPQHF. CDR3 sequence (DNA): TGTGCCAGTAGTATCACCTCGGATCAGCCCCAGCATTTT.

The chain links TRBV12-3 or TRBV12-4 to TRBJ2-3; D uncertain. V dropped 6 bases and J dropped 6 bases, with 4 bases sitting between them. The CDR3 is 10 residues long. Here the CDR3 DNA reads TGTGCCAGCAGGTCGGATACGCAGTATTTT. This encodes CASRSDTQYF.

The V gene is TRBV9, the J gene TRBJ2-2; 8 positions match TRBD2. Unmatched junction bases numbered 11, after V lost 3 bases and J lost 4 bases. CDR3 length equals 17 residues. Germline CDR1 is SGDLS and CDR2 is YYNGEE. CDR3 loop: CASSGLERGGGTGELFF. In DNA, the CDR3 is TGTGCCAGCAGCGGGTTAGAACGGGGGGGCGGCACCGGGGAGCTGTTTTTT.

This clonotype was counted only a few times. The genes are TRBV6-1 and TRBJ1-5; tentatively, D is TRBD1 (5 bases). V shed 4 bases and J shed 4 bases, with 11 bases lying between them. CDR1 is MNHNS and CDR2 is SASEGT in the germline V gene. This CDR3 contains 14 residues. CDR3 protein: CASSVRDLNQPQHF. CDR3 bases: TGTGCCAGCAGTGTCCGGGACCTTAATCAGCCCCAGCATTTT.

This clonotype was observed a few times. This sequence joins TRBV20-1 and TRBJ2-5; 7 nucleotides agree with TRBD1. V lost 2 bases, J lost 4 bases, and 4 bases stayed unmatched. Looked up from germline, CDR1 is DFQATT and CDR2 is SNEGSKA (reference sequence). CDR3 length equals 13 residues. In DNA form, the CDR3 reads TGCAGTGCTAGAAGGGGGCTGGGAGAGACCCAGTACTTC. Translating gives CSARRGLGETQYF.

This clonotype was detected a few times. The gene calls are TRBV12-5 and TRBJ1-1, with TRBD1 as a possible D gene (6 bases). V lost 4 bases to trimming and J lost 4 bases, with 19 bases between them. The CDR3 spans 16 residues. The V gene's germline CDR1 is LGHNT and CDR2 FRNRAP. DNA of the CDR3: TGTGCTAGTGGTTCCCGCCCGGGGGCCTATAGCACTGAAGCTTTCTTT. It translates to CASGSRPGAYSTEAFF.

This clonotype occurred a few times. The chain carries TRBV2 and TRBJ1-2; D gene uncertain. In germline, CDR1 is SNHLY, CDR2 FYNNEI. The CDR3 contains 13 residues. The germline V and J ends were trimmed by 4 bases and 3 bases, with 9 bases remaining between them. The CDR3 coding sequence is TGTGCCAGCAGTGGGACCGTTGACTATGGCTACACCTTC. Translation gives CASSGTVDYGYTF.

This chain joins TRBV10-1 and TRBJ1-3; weak D call: TRBD1 (6 bases). Germline V gives CDR1 WNHNN, CDR2 SYGVQD (reference sequence). V shed 5 bases and J shed 6 bases, with 11 bases lying between them. There are 13 residues in the CDR3. CDR3 region: CASSPGVQNTIYF. The CDR3 DNA is TGCGCCAGCAGTCCAGGGGTCCAAAACACCATATATTTT.

The V call is TRBV19, the J call TRBJ1-1; D unresolved. Germline V CDR1 and CDR2: LNHDA, SQIVND (reference sequence). There are 16 residues in the CDR3. V was shortened by 2 bases and J by 1 base, with 14 bases between the two germline ends. The CDR3 loop reads CASSIKLLTGNTEAFF. DNA for the CDR3: TGTGCCAGTAGTATAAAGTTGTTGACGGGGAACACTGAAGCTTTCTTT.

Worth noting for this clonotype: Sequence at one end of the junction differs from germline and may be a read error. The chain recombines TRBV20-1 with TRBJ1-1; D is perhaps TRBD1 (5 bases). Germline CDR1 and CDR2: DFQATT and SNEGSKA (reference sequence). The CDR3 sequence is 12 residues long. DNA for the CDR3: TGTGGATCCTATGGGGGAGGCACTGAAGCTTTCTTT. The encoded protein is CGSYGGGTEAFF.